A single sample gave rise to the 28 T cell receptor beta chains below, sequenced in a study of PD-L1 blockade in urothelial cancer. Time point reported: peripheral blood 6 weeks after treatment start. Only in-frame clones appear in the TCRdb table, and some are missing; sequencing was by immunoSEQ multiplex PCR. The table includes about 120,000 clones, roughly 88% detected once. The starting material was PBMCs, obtained around atezolizumab (anti-PD-L1) treatment. Receptors were obtained from a man between 45 and 60 years old with urothelial cancer.

The chain carries TRBV5-6 and TRBJ1-2; D may be TRBD1 (6 bases). Trimming took 5 bases from V and 5 from J, leaving 22 bases between them. Germline V gives CDR1 SGHDT, CDR2 YYEEEE. This CDR3 has 16 amino acids. The CDR3: CASSDEGRGSRYGYTF. The CDR3 nucleotides are TGTGCCAGCAGTGACGAAGGCAGGGGCTCTCGGTATGGCTACACCTTC.

CDR3 in DNA: TGTGCCAGCTCACCATCCGACAGGGCCGGGACCCAGTACTTC. Protein product: CASSPSDRAGTQYF. V is TRBV18 and J is TRBJ2-5, with 7 bases identical to TRBD1. CDR1 is KGHSH and CDR2 is LQKENI in the germline V gene. Trimming cost V 2 bases and J 7 bases; bases outside gene matches: 7. The CDR3 sequence is 14 residues long.

The V gene is TRBV15, the J gene TRBJ2-1; the match to TRBD2 covers 11 bases. Germline lookup yields CDR1 LNHNV and CDR2 YYDKDF (reference sequence). J lost 6 bases, V lost 3 bases, and 7 bases had no gene match. CDR3 length: 16 residues. Here the CDR3 DNA reads TGTGCCACCAGCAGCGCGCCACTAGCGGGAGCCAATGAGCAGTTCTTC. It encodes CATSSAPLAGANEQFF.

V is TRBV7-9 and J is TRBJ1-1; TRBD1 agrees at 10 bases. CDR3 length: 14 residues. Germline CDR1 SEHNR, CDR2 FQNEAQ (reference sequence). J lost 4 bases, V lost 8 bases, and 7 bases had no gene match. CDR3 protein: CASRPGQGSTEAFF. The CDR3 DNA reads as TGTGCCAGCCGCCCGGGACAGGGGAGCACTGAAGCTTTCTTT. The variable domain in full, with the rest retrieved from reference TRBV7-9 and TRBJ1-1, is DTGVSQNPRHKITKRGQNVTFRCDPISEHNRLYWYRQTLGQGPEFLTYFQNEAQLEKSRLLSDRFSAERPKGSFSTLEIQRTEQGDSAMYLCASRPGQGSTEAFFGQGTRLTVV.

For the CDR3, the DNA is TGTGCCAGCAGCTTGGGGGACAGGGGGAATCAGCCCCAGCATTTT. Its protein product is CASSLGDRGNQPQHF. The chain recombines TRBV7-9 with TRBJ1-5; 11 nucleotides align to TRBD1. V trimming: 3 bases; J trimming: 4 bases; junction bases outside the gene matches: 2. This CDR3 contains 15 residues. CDR1 and CDR2 from the germline V gene are SEHNR and FQNEAQ (reference sequence).

This clone was observed a few times. The gene calls are TRBV28 and TRBJ2-1, with 7 bases aligning to TRBD1. The trim removed 6 bases at V and 10 bases at J, leaving 9 bases unmatched. The CDR3 is made up of 13 amino acids. In germline, CDR1 is MDHEN, CDR2 SYDVKM. The CDR3 region is CASRQDRVREQFF. The CDR3 region has the DNA TGTGCCAGCAGACAAGACAGGGTTAGGGAGCAGTTCTTC.

The chain carries TRBV5-6 and TRBJ1-2; tentatively, D is TRBD1 (6 bases). Germline V CDR1 and CDR2: SGHDT, YYEEEE. This CDR3 contains 14 residues. V lost 1 base and J 4 bases, leaving 11 bases between the germline ends. The chain's CDR3 is CASSLSGDGYGYTF. The DNA for the CDR3 is TGTGCCAGCAGCTTGTCAGGGGACGGCTATGGCTACACCTTC. Complete variable domain (other parts from reference TRBV5-6 and TRBJ1-2): DAGVTQSPTHLIKTRGQQVTLRCSPKSGHDTVSWYQQALGQGPQFIFQYYEEEERQRGNFPDRFSGHQFPNYSSELNVNALLLGDSALYLCASSLSGDGYGYTFGSGTRLTVV.

V and J are TRBV30 and TRBJ2-3; 7 bases agree with TRBD2. The germline gives CDR1 GTSNPN, CDR2 SVGIG (reference sequence). The CDR3 runs to 15 residues. V lost 0 bases, J lost 0 bases, and 3 bases stayed unmatched. In nucleotides, the CDR3 is TGTGCCTGGAGTGTTGCGGGAGCTAGCACAGATACGCAGTATTTT. Protein: CAWSVAGASTDTQYF.

This chain connects TRBV19 to TRBJ2-6; 10 positions agree with TRBD1. CDR1 and CDR2 (germline): LNHDA, SQIVND (reference sequence). The CDR3 contains 17 residues. With 5 bases clipped from V and 2 bases from J, the junction kept 6 bases outside the gene matches. CDR3 sequence reads: CASSAIGTGAGANVLTF. The CDR3, as DNA: TGTGCCAGTAGTGCCATAGGGACAGGGGCTGGGGCCAACGTCCTGACTTTC.

To note about this clone: Given the absence of the conserved phenylalanine or tryptophan at the CDR3 end, a read error is likely. The limits of the CDR3 on the DNA are not certain, so only TCRdb's listed CDR3 is given. This chain connects TRBV6-1 to TRBJ2-7; the D segment call TRBD2 is taken from the table without a DNA check. Ends included, the CDR3 has 15 residues. Germline CDR1 MNHNS, CDR2 SASEGT. The CDR3 sequence is CASSAGSLSPSPYWA.

CDR3 sequence (DNA): TGTGCCAGCAGCCCGTCCGGGAGCCGCGAGCAGTACTTC. Protein product: CASSPSGSREQYF. The genes are TRBV7-3 and TRBJ2-7; possible D gene TRBD2, 6 bases. From germline, CDR1 is SGHTA and CDR2 FQGTGA. This CDR3 region has 13 residues. Trimming removed 5 bases at V and 6 bases at J, with 14 bases between.

As for this clone: Germline is not matched at one junction end, which may reflect a read error. The gene calls are TRBV15 and TRBJ2-5; weak D call: TRBD2 (5 bases). This CDR3 is built from 16 residues. Germline V gives CDR1 LNHNV, CDR2 YYDKDF (reference sequence). In DNA form, the CDR3 reads TGTGCCACCAGCGGAGAAACTAGGGCCTTCGGGGAGACCCAGTACTTC. Its protein is CATSGETRAFGETQYF.

V is TRBV7-9 and J is TRBJ2-2, with 8 positions matching TRBD2. The CDR3 runs 16 residues. With V trimmed by 5 bases and J by 4 bases, 9 bases remained unmatched. The germline V gene has CDR1 SEHNR and CDR2 FQNEAQ (reference sequence). CDR3 DNA sequence: TGTGCCAGCAGCCAGCAAAGCGGGAGTGGCACCGGGGAGCTGTTTTTT. As protein: CASSQQSGSGTGELFF.

This clone was seen only once. The chain carries TRBV11-2 and TRBJ2-7, with D hard to call. The V gene's germline CDR1 is SGHAT and CDR2 FQNNGV. The CDR3 sequence is 15 residues long. Between the trimmed V and J ends, which lost 1 base and 0 bases, there was a span of 10 bases. CDR3 DNA sequence: TGTGCCAGCAGCTTAGGGCCAAGTTACTCCTACGAGCAGTACTTC. Its protein is CASSLGPSYSYEQYF. Full variable domain (outside the CDR3, taken from reference TRBV11-2 and TRBJ2-7): EAGVAQSPRYKIIEKRQSVAFWCNPISGHATLYWYQQILGQGPKLLIQFQNNGVVDDSQLPKDRFSAERLKGVDSTLKIQPAKLEDSAVYLCASSLGPSYSYEQYFGPGTRLTVT.

The J gene is TRBJ2-1, the V gene TRBV7-2, with 9 bases fitting TRBD2. V lost 5 bases to trimming and J lost 8 bases; unmatched junction nucleotides: 10. Germline-derived CDR1 and CDR2 are SGHTA and FQGNSA. CDR3 length: 15 residues. CDR3 amino acids: CASSKRAGGGYEQFF. In nucleotides, the CDR3 is TGTGCCAGCAGCAAAAGGGCGGGAGGGGGATATGAGCAGTTCTTC.

The rearrangement links TRBV10-1 to TRBJ2-1; 9 bases match TRBD1. Germline assignment: CDR1 WNHNN and CDR2 SYGVQD (reference sequence). The CDR3 totals 16 residues. Losses at the gene ends were 5 bases for V and 9 bases for J; bases not matched to a gene: 14. CDR3 DNA sequence: TGCGCCAGCAGTTCGAACCGGGACAGGGAGCGTAGTGAGCAGTTCTTC. Its translation is CASSSNRDRERSEQFF.

The rearrangement links TRBV30 to TRBJ2-1; 7 bases are a match to TRBD2. CDR1 is GTSNPN and CDR2 is SVGIG in the germline V gene (reference sequence). V shed 3 bases, J shed 3 bases, and the junction held 11 bases outside the gene matches. The CDR3 extends over 16 amino acids. CDR3 in DNA: TGTGCCTGGAGGCCGAGACTAGCCAGACTCTACAATGAGCAGTTCTTC. Protein sequence: CAWRPRLARLYNEQFF.

CDR3 loop: CASSSMTSGSRGELFF. As DNA, the CDR3 is TGCGCCAGCAGCTCCATGACTAGCGGGAGTAGGGGGGAGCTGTTTTTT. The chain joins TRBV5-1 to TRBJ2-2; 12 positions match TRBD2. V lost 3 bases and J lost 8; bases outside the gene matches: 8. The CDR3 has 16 amino acids. Germline lookup yields CDR1 SGHRS and CDR2 YFSETQ.

CDR3 protein: CASTSDTIYF. CDR3 DNA sequence: TGTGCCAGCACCTCGGACACCATATATTTT. The rearrangement links TRBV6-1 to TRBJ1-3; D unresolved. CDR1 and CDR2 (germline): MNHNS, SASEGT. This CDR3 has 10 amino acids. Trimming took off 7 bases at V and 8 bases at J, with 6 bases between the two ends.

The genes are TRBV11-2 and TRBJ1-3; D remains unclear. The V end lost 3 bases, the J end lost 0 bases, and 12 bases lay between the germline ends. CDR1 is SGHAT and CDR2 is FQNNGV in the germline V gene. The CDR3 is 16 residues long. This chain's CDR3 is CASSLGGSSSGNTIYF. The CDR3 DNA reads TGTGCCAGCAGCTTGGGAGGTTCGTCCTCTGGAAACACCATATATTTT. Full variable domain (missing parts from reference TRBV11-2 and TRBJ1-3): EAGVAQSPRYKIIEKRQSVAFWCNPISGHATLYWYQQILGQGPKLLIQFQNNGVVDDSQLPKDRFSAERLKGVDSTLKIQPAKLEDSAVYLCASSLGGSSSGNTIYFGEGSWLTVV.

This chain uses TRBV5-8 with TRBJ1-5; tentative D call: TRBD1 (5 bases). V shed 1 base and J shed 0 bases, with 11 bases lying between them. Germline V gene data show CDR1 as SGHTS and CDR2 as YDEGEE. The CDR3 is 16 residues long. The CDR3 protein is CASSLYGAHSNQPQHF. In DNA form, the CDR3 reads TGTGCCAGCAGCTTGTATGGGGCTCATAGCAATCAGCCCCAGCATTTT.

V usage is TRBV5-6 and J usage is TRBJ1-6; D remains unclear. The germline CDR1 and CDR2 sequences are SGHDT and YYEEEE. With 1 base removed from V and 9 bases from J, the gap between germline ends came to 14 bases. This CDR3 has 15 residues. CDR3 sequence (DNA): TGTGCCAGCAGCTTGACGGACGTGAGGGTTTCACCCCTCCACTTT. Its protein is CASSLTDVRVSPLHF.

This clone appeared a single time. The chain links TRBV28 to TRBJ2-1; 7 bases match TRBD1. CDR1 is MDHEN and CDR2 is SYDVKM in the germline V gene. The CDR3 extends over 14 amino acids. V lost 7 bases and J lost 6; bases outside the gene matches: 9. CDR3: CASNNYGDSNEQFF. The CDR3 DNA sequence: TGTGCCAGCAATAACTACGGGGACAGCAATGAGCAGTTCTTC.

The CDR3: CASSLLGQDNSYEQYF. CDR3 bases: TGTGCCAGCAGTTTACTCGGACAGGACAACTCCTACGAGCAGTACTTC. This sequence joins TRBV27 and TRBJ2-7; 7 positions match TRBD1. V trimming: 2 bases; J trimming: 0 bases; junction bases outside the gene matches: 7. Per the germline V gene, CDR1 is MNHEY and CDR2 is SMNVEV (reference sequence). The CDR3 runs 16 residues.

The gene calls are TRBV30 and TRBJ1-6, with 10 bases fitting TRBD1. The J segment lost 6 bases and the V segment lost 7 bases, leaving 12 bases of the junction unmatched. Germline CDR1 and CDR2: GTSNPN and SVGIG (reference sequence). The CDR3 contains 16 residues. CDR3: CALNRGQGISNSPLHF. In DNA, the CDR3 is TGTGCCTTGAATCGGGGACAGGGGATTTCTAATTCACCCCTCCACTTT.

CDR3 DNA sequence: TGTGCCAGCAGCTTAGGTCTAGCAGAAGGCACAGATACGCAGTATTTT. This encodes CASSLGLAEGTDTQYF. The chain is built from TRBV7-9 and TRBJ2-3; possible D gene TRBD2, 5 bases. From germline, CDR1 is SEHNR and CDR2 FQNEAQ (reference sequence). This CDR3 has 16 residues. The germline V and J ends were trimmed by 1 base and 1 base, with 12 bases remaining between them.

The chain joins TRBV12-5 to TRBJ2-1, with D perhaps TRBD2 (6 bases). The V gene's germline CDR1 is LGHNT and CDR2 FRNRAP. The CDR3 has 13 amino acids. Trimming shortened V by 9 bases and J by 4 bases, and 13 bases separated the two germline ends. The CDR3, as DNA: TGTGCTAGCGCTCGGACTATTTACAATGAGCAGTTCTTC. As protein: CASARTIYNEQFF.

The chain links TRBV9 to TRBJ2-7; a weak D match, TRBD2 (6 bases). The CDR3 has 15 residues. V lost 4 bases, J lost 5 bases, and 19 bases lay in between. CDR1 is SGDLS and CDR2 is YYNGEE in the germline V gene. The CDR3 DNA reads as TGTGCCAGCAGCTCCCGAGGAGGGGCGGCCAACGAGCAGTACTTC. Its translation: CASSSRGGAANEQYF.